This T cell receptor (beta chain) originates from a study of T cells in Graves' hyperthyroidism and ophthalmopathy. The study's findings and limits: The blood repertoire included most of the expanded thyroid clonotypes above 0.001.

A few counts support this clonotype. The antigen remains unidentified. V shed 3 bases and J 2 bases; nucleotides not matched to a gene: 5. CDR3 length equals 15 residues. Investigators excluded patients with uncontrolled infection, other autoimmune disease, pregnancy or lactation. The diagnostic basis comprised clinical symptoms, serum thyroxine and TRAb, thyroid ultrasound and orbital computed tomography. Template material for amplifying TCR beta CDR3 regions consisted of RNA transcripts. With the HTBI primer set, the TCR CDR3 went through a first round of RT-PCR. TCRdb recomputed calls from the multiplex PCR reads with MiXCR, one row per CDR3 protein. The data show about 610,000 distinct CDR3 sequences, with under 15% seen just once and 3.5% to 4.5% held by the top ten.

The material sequenced was blood. The gene calls are TRBV12-3 or TRBV12-4 and TRBJ2-3; 7 bases agree with TRBD2. The sequence derives from a woman between 35 and 50 years old with Graves' ophthalmopathy. The CDR3 spells CASSFPSGLTDTQYF. In nucleotides, the CDR3 is TGTGCCAGCAGTTTCCCTAGCGGACTCACAGATACGCAGTATTTT.